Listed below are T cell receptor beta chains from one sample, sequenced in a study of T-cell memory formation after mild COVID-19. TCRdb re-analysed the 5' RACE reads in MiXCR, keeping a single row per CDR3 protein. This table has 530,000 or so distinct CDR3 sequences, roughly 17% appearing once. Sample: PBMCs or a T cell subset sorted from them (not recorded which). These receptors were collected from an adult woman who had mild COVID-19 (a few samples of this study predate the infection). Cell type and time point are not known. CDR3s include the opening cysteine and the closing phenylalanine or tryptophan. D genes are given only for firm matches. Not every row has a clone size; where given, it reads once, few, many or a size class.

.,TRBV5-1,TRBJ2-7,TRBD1,TGCGCCAGCAGCTTGGATTGGGGACAGTCCTACGAGCAGTACTTC,CASSLDWGQSYEQYF
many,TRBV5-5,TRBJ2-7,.,TGTGCCAGCAGCTTGGAATCGGCTGGCGAGCAGTACTTC,CASSLESAGEQYF
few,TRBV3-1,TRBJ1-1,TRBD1,TGTGCCAGCAGGTCCAGGGGGCCAGTGTTAACTGAAGCTTTCTTT,CASRSRGPVLTEAFF
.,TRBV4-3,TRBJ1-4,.,TGCGCCAGCAGCCTTTTCTCTAATGAAAAACTGTTTTTT,CASSLFSNEKLFF
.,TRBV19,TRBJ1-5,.,TGTGCCAGTAGTATACCGGGAGGAGGCGGTGGCAATCAGCCCCAGCATTTT,CASSIPGGGGGNQPQHF
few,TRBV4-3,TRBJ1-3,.,TGCGCCAGCAGCCAAGACACCGGCGCAAACACCATATATTTT,CASSQDTGANTIYF
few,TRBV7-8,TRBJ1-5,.,TGTGCCAGCAGCCCCGGGGGGATCGGCAATCAGCCCCAGCATTTT,CASSPGGIGNQPQHF
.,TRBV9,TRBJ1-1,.,TGTGCCAGCAGCTTCCGGACAGAGATCACTGAAGCTTTCTTT,CASSFRTEITEAFF
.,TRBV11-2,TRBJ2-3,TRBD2,TGTGCCAGCAGCTTAGATCCGTGGGAGGGCCCCACAGATACGCAGTATTTT,CASSLDPWEGPTDTQYF
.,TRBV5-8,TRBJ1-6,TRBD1,TGTGCCAGCAGCTTGGAGTGGGGCAGGGGGTCCTATAATTCACCCCTCCACTTT,CASSLEWGRGSYNSPLHF
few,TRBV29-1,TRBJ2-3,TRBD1,TGCAGCGTTGAAGATGGTAGGACAGGGGGTCAACCAGATACGCAGTATTTT,CSVEDGRTGGQPDTQYF
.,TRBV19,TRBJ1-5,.,TGTGCCAGTAGTATAATATACGCGAATCAGCCCCAGCATTTT,CASSIIYANQPQHF
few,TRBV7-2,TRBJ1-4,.,TGTGCCAGCAGCCCCCAAGGCAATGAAAAACTGTTTTTT,CASSPQGNEKLFF
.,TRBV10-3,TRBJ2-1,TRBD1,TGTGCCATCAGGGACAGGGGTCGTGCGGATGAGCAGTTCTTC,CAIRDRGRADEQFF
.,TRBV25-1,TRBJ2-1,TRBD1,TGTGCCAGCAGTGAGAAGGGGGCGCGAGATAATGAGCAGTTCTTC,CASSEKGARDNEQFF
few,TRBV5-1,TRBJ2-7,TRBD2,TGCGCCAGCAGCCTAAGCGGGGGGGTCTCCTACGAGCAGTACTTC,CASSLSGGVSYEQYF
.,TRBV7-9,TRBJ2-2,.,TGTGCCAGCAGCTTAGCCCCCCCAGTCGGGGAGCTGTTTTTT,CASSLAPPVGELFF
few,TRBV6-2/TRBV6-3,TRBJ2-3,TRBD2,TGTGCCAGCAGTTACGGGCCGGGAGGGCAAGATACGCAGTATTTT,CASSYGPGGQDTQYF
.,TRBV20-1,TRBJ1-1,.,TGCAGTGCTAGAGCCACGTCCGGGACGGTGAACACTGAAGCTTTCTTT,CSARATSGTVNTEAFF
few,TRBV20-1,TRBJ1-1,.,TGCAGTGCCAGGGGAGACTTAGTGAGAGCTTTCTTT,CSARGDLVRAFF
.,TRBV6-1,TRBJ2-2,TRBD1,TGTGCCAGCACCTTCAGTGGGACAGGGTCGCCCGGGGAGCTGTTTTTT,CASTFSGTGSPGELFF
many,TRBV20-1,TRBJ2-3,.,TGCAGTGCTAGACTAGGGAGCACAGATACGCAGTATTTT,CSARLGSTDTQYF
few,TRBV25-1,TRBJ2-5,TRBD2,TGTGCCAGCAGTCGTCTTTCGGCAGCGGGGTACCAAGAGACCCAGTACTTC,CASSRLSAAGYQETQYF
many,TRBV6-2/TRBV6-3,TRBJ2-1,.,TGTGCCAGCAGTAACCAACCTCTAGCGAGTGAGCAGTTCTTC,CASSNQPLASEQFF
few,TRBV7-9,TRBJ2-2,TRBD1,TGTGCCAGCATCCTAGGGACAGGGGTCCCCGGGGAGCTGTTTTTT,CASILGTGVPGELFF
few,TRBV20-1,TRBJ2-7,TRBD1,TGCAGTGCTAGGCCCGGGACAGTCTCCTACGAGCAGTACTTC,CSARPGTVSYEQYF
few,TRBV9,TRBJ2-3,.,TGTGCCAGCATCCCAGGGGCGACTAGCACAGATACGCAGTATTTT,CASIPGATSTDTQYF
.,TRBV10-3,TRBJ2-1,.,TGTGCCATCAGTGAGGGACAGTCCTACAATGAGCAGTTCTTC,CAISEGQSYNEQFF
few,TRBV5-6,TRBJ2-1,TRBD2,TGTGCCAGCAGTCGAGGGACTAGCGGGAGACTTGGTGAGCAGTTCTTC,CASSRGTSGRLGEQFF
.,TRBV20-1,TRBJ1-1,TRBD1,TGCAGTGCTAAGGACAGGAGCCGTGTGAACACTGAAGCTTTCTTT,CSAKDRSRVNTEAFF
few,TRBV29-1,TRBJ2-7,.,TGCAGCGTTTCTCAGCCTGGGGGTTCCAACTACGAGCAGTACTTC,CSVSQPGGSNYEQYF
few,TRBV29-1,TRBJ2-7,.,TGCAGCGTTGAAGATTCTCACAGGGAGGTCGGCGAGCAGTACTTC,CSVEDSHREVGEQYF
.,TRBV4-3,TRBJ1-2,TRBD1,TGCGCCAGCAGCCATCGCAGACAGGGCTATGGCTACACCTTC,CASSHRRQGYGYTF
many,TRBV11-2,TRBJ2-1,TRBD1,TGTGCCAGCAGCCGGGACAGGGGGCGCAATGAGCAGTTCTTC,CASSRDRGRNEQFF
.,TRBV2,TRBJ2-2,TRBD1,TGTGCCAGCACCTGGACAGGGTCTAGCGGGGAGCTGTTTTTT,CASTWTGSSGELFF
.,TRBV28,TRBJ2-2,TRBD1,TGTGCCAGCAGTTTATCTCAGGGGGCTTATTACACCGGGGAGCTGTTTTTT,CASSLSQGAYYTGELFF
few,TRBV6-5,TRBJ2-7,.,TGTGCCAGCAGTCGGGAGTTGGGGGGTAGTACCTACGAGCAGTACTTC,CASSRELGGSTYEQYF